This TCR beta chain comes out of a study of T cell responses to AZD1222 COVID-19 vaccine. Study conclusions and caveats: Clonal diversity was possibly underestimated, and the donors were mostly white British, with more females. Nearly half of unique spike-specific TCRs reportedly avoided B.1.351 and B.1.1.7 mutated regions. Spike as a whole was targeted by vaccine-associated CD4 TCRs, dominant at 160-218 and 743-854.

Second doses at about 4 or about 12 weeks were pooled. About this clone itself: What it binds is not known.

The CDR3 runs 15 residues. Looked up from germline, CDR1 is SGHTA and CDR2 is FQGNSA. Trimming left V 4 bases short and J 2 bases short, with 13 bases between. Generated by immunoSEQ multiplex PCR, the TCRdb table keeps only in-frame clones and is missing some. The table shows fewer than 120,000 clones, with about nine tenths occurring only once. V and J are TRBV7-2 and TRBJ2-3; D is possibly TRBD1 (5 bases). The sample was peripheral blood, taken 28 days after the second AZD1222 dose. The TCR was taken from an adult who received the AZD1222 COVID-19 vaccine. The CDR3 region is CASSWGLGFTDTQYF. CDR3 nucleotide sequence: TGTGCCAGCAGCTGGGGCCTAGGGTTCACAGATACGCAGTATTTT.